Listed below are T cell receptor beta chains from one sample, sequenced in a study of blood T cell repertoires in COVID-19. Some clones are missing from TCRdb's copy, which holds only in-frame ones; the method was immunoSEQ multiplex PCR. The table has fewer than 200,000 clones, 80% to 90% seen once; the top ten hold around 2.7%. The sample taken for sequencing was peripheral blood. The receptor source for this set is a woman older than 75 with COVID-19, enrolled during active disease. Each CDR3 is given with its conserved first and last residue. Clone size, where shown, is once, few, many, or a class for clones that have expanded.

clone_size	v_call	cdr3_aa
.	TRBV25-1	CATRDRTSYEQYF
.	TRBV3-1/TRBV3-2	CASSLMTGLLNTEAFF
.	TRBV6-5	CASRREGAKDGELFF
.	TRBV6-5	CASSYSRTDSPLHF
.	TRBV29-1	CSVEVSGYYEQYF
few	TRBV5-1	CASSLRDRDPRGGNTIYF
.	TRBV28	CASSFSGRGSDTQYF
few	TRBV2	CASGYTEAFF
.	TRBV6-2/TRBV6-3	CASSPGQGRGASGELFF
.	TRBV7-2	CASSLEGVVTEAFF